This TCR beta chain was observed in a study of STAT5B mutations in CD4+ large granular lymphocyte leukemia. This clone was found once. Clones were sequenced by immunoSEQ multiplex PCR, and TCRdb holds only the in-frame ones, with some missing. The top ten hold 1.5% to 2% of the sample, which has around 35,000 clones, 65% to 70% seen once. From germline, CDR1 is SGHRS and CDR2 YFSETQ. V dropped 1 base and J dropped 0 bases, with 7 bases sitting between them. This CDR3 is 15 amino acids long. The V call is TRBV5-1, the J call TRBJ2-2; D gene ambiguous. This receptor was taken from a human donor in good health. The sequenced sample consisted of CD4+ T cells from blood buffy coats. CDR3 nucleotide sequence: TGCGCCAGCAGCTTGTCAGAGGCGAACACCGGGGAGCTGTTTTTT. Protein product: CASSLSEANTGELFF.